This T cell receptor (beta chain) was retrieved from a study of T-cell memory formation after mild COVID-19. Whole-study results and caveats: Day 15 to 85 contracting clones showed balanced CD4/CD8; later expanders leaned CD4+.

TCRdb re-analysed the 5' RACE reads in MiXCR, keeping a single row per CDR3 protein. The table shows 120,000 or so distinct CDR3 sequences, with about 15% occurring only once. This clonotype came up many times. What it binds is unknown. CDR1 and CDR2 from the germline V gene are LGHNA and YNFKEQ. The CDR3 consists of 13 residues. V lost 1 base, J lost 3 bases, and 7 bases lay in between. The sequence was obtained from an adult woman who had mild COVID-19 (a few samples of this study predate the infection). Cell type and time point are not known. The sequenced material came from PBMCs or a T cell subset sorted from them (not recorded which). The chain carries TRBV4-2 and TRBJ2-7; D call uncertain. This chain's CDR3 is CASSQGEFYEQYF. For the CDR3, the DNA is TGTGCCAGCAGCCAAGGCGAGTTCTACGAGCAGTACTTC.